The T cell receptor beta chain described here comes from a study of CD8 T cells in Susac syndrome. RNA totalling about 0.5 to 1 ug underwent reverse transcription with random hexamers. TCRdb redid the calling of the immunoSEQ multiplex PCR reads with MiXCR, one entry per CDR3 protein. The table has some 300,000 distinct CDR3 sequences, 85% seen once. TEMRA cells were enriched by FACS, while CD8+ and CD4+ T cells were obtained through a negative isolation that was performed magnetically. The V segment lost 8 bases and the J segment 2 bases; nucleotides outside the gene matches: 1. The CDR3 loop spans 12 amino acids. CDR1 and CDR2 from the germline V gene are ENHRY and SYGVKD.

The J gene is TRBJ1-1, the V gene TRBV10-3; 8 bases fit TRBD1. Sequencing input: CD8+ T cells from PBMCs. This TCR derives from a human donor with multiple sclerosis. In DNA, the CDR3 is TGTGCCATCGGACAGGGAAACACTGAAGCTTTCTTT. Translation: CAIGQGNTEAFF.